The clone carrying this TCR beta chain was seen just once. Its target is not known. The CDR3 spans 15 residues. The germline CDR1 and CDR2 sequences are LGHDT and YNNKEL (reference sequence). Trimming took 4 bases from V and 3 from J, leaving 14 bases between them. The sample is drawn from a study of T cell responses to AZD1222 COVID-19 vaccine. Findings and limits, study-wide: Mapped onto spike, vaccine-associated CD4 TCRs spanned it and were dominant at 160-218 and 743-854. Recipients of two AZD1222 doses showed rising Spike-specific TCR breadth and depth.

Pooled samples include second doses given at about 4 or 12 weeks. Repertoires were generated with immunoSEQ multiplex PCR, while TCRdb's copy carries only in-frame clones and drops some. This table holds 130,000 or so clones, approximately 82% found once. This sequence originates from an adult who received the AZD1222 COVID-19 vaccine. The sequencing here drew on peripheral blood, taken 28 days after the second AZD1222 dose. This chain uses TRBV3-1 (or the pseudogene TRBV3-2) with TRBJ2-3, with no clear D. The CDR3 is CASSLRSVRTDTQYF. DNA for the CDR3: TGTGCCAGCAGCCTCAGGAGCGTACGGACAGATACGCAGTATTTT.